The 17 T cell receptor beta chains below were found in one sample sequenced in a study of blood T cells in healthy people across ages. Combining a sample-barcoded 5' primer with a J-beta primer mix, a second PCR ran for 7 to 11 cycles. A single record per CDR3 protein comes from TCRdb applying MiXCR to the 5' RACE reads. The sample holds 630,000 or so distinct CDR3 sequences; approximately 30% are singletons and the top ten take 15% to 19%. The sample was blood. These receptors all stem from a woman of 80 years or more in good health.

The chain joins TRBV3-1 to TRBJ1-4; 7 nucleotides match TRBD1. The length of the CDR3 is 16 residues. J was trimmed by 8 bases and V by 0 bases; bases with no gene match: 9. Germline CDR1 reads LGHDT; CDR2 reads YNNKEL (reference sequence). The DNA of the CDR3 is TGTGCCAGCAGCCAAGATATCAACAGGGGAGAGGAAAAACTGTTTTTT. It yields the protein CASSQDINRGEEKLFF. The full variable domain, with the rest looked up from reference TRBV3-1 and TRBJ1-4, is DTAVSQTPKYLVTQMGNDKSIKCEQNLGHDTMYWYKQDSKKFLKIMFSYNNKELIINETVPNRFSPKSPDKAHLNLHINSLELGDSAVYFCASSQDINRGEEKLFFGSGTQLSVL.

The chain is built from TRBV7-6 and TRBJ1-1; maybe TRBD1 (6 bases). The CDR3 sequence is 14 residues long. V lost 4 bases to trimming and J lost 1 base, with 10 bases between them. Germline V gene data show CDR1 as SGHVS and CDR2 as FNYEAQ. For the CDR3, the DNA is TGTGCCAGCAGCTCCGCCAGGGGGAACACTGAAGCTTTCTTT. Amino acids: CASSSARGNTEAFF.

This clonotype was counted at least ten times. J is TRBJ2-1 and V is TRBV4-2, with D maybe TRBD1 (6 bases). V lost 0 bases and J lost 3, with 9 bases in between. CDR3 size: 15 residues. Germline CDR1 and CDR2: LGHNA and YNFKEQ. This chain's CDR3 is CASSQDRDIYNEQFF. The CDR3 region has the DNA TGTGCCAGCAGCCAAGATCGGGACATCTACAATGAGCAGTTCTTC.

The chain is built from TRBV5-1 and TRBJ1-2; possible D gene TRBD1, 6 bases. The length of the CDR3 is 15 residues. Germline V gene data show CDR1 as SGHRS and CDR2 as YFSETQ. V lost 0 bases and J 7 bases, leaving 16 bases between the germline ends. This chain's CDR3 is CASSLDARGDVGYTF. The CDR3 coding sequence is TGCGCCAGCAGCTTGGATGCCAGGGGAGATGTTGGCTACACCTTC.

The V gene is TRBV3-1, the J gene TRBJ2-7; 7 nucleotides line up with TRBD1. The V segment lost 5 bases and the J segment 3 bases; nucleotides outside the gene matches: 7. The germline CDR1 and CDR2 sequences are LGHDT and YNNKEL (reference sequence). There are 14 residues in the CDR3. The CDR3 sequence is CASSSRPGGYEQYF. The CDR3 bases are TGTGCCAGCAGCAGCCGACCAGGGGGCTACGAGCAGTACTTC.

The J gene is TRBJ2-1, the V gene TRBV7-9, with a tentative D call TRBD2 (6 bases). Germline CDR1 reads SEHNR; CDR2 reads FQNEAQ (reference sequence). This CDR3 is built from 15 residues. With 1 base removed from V and 4 bases from J, the gap between germline ends came to 11 bases. The CDR3 DNA reads TGTGCCAGCAGCTTAGTTGCGGGGCGTTACAATGAGCAGTTCTTC. Translation: CASSLVAGRYNEQFF.

The CDR3: CAWSRGLAGPSTDTQYF. The DNA for the CDR3 is TGTGCCTGGAGTAGAGGACTAGCGGGGCCTAGCACAGATACGCAGTATTTT. This chain connects TRBV30 to TRBJ2-3, with 12 positions matching TRBD2. The CDR3 runs to 17 residues. Germline-derived CDR1 and CDR2 are GTSNPN and SVGIG (reference sequence). V lost 2 bases and J lost 0; bases outside the gene matches: 6.

At least ten counts were recorded for this clonotype. The V gene is TRBV21-1, the J gene TRBJ2-7; the D segment call TRBD2 is taken from the table without a DNA check. TRBV21-1 is a documented pseudogene. The CDR3 is made up of 18 amino acids. The CDR3 bases are TGTGCCAGCAGCAAAGGGCCCTTGTGGGAGCGGGGGTCCCACGAGCAGTACTTC. This gives the protein CASSKGPLWERGSHEQYF.

This clonotype occurred many times. The V call is TRBV30, the J call TRBJ2-7; TRBD1 is a possible D gene (6 bases). V was pared by 2 bases and J by 4 bases, with 6 bases between. Germline-derived CDR1 and CDR2 are GTSNPN and SVGIG (reference sequence). The CDR3 sequence is 11 residues long. The DNA of the CDR3 is TGTGCCTGGAGTAGGGGGTACGAGCAGTACTTC. It is translated as CAWSRGYEQYF.

On this clonotype itself: This may be a read error: a much more frequent sequence differs by one nucleotide. The chain recombines TRBV4-2 with TRBJ2-5; D unclear. CDR1 and CDR2 from the germline V gene are LGHNA and YNFKEQ. Trimming removed 0 bases from V and 11 bases from J, with 19 bases in between. The CDR3 consists of 15 residues. CDR3 coding DNA: TGTGCCAGCAGCCAAGATCTTAATATAATCAATGAGCAGTACTTC. This codes for CASSQDLNIINEQYF.

Of note for this clonotype: This may come from a read error, since a much larger clone is one base off. The rearrangement joins TRBV15 to TRBJ2-7, with D perhaps TRBD1 (6 bases). The CDR3 contains 13 residues. The V and J ends lost 0 bases and 7 bases respectively, with 10 bases between them. The V gene's germline CDR1 is LNHNV and CDR2 YYDKDF (reference sequence). The CDR3 loop is CATSRDIGGEQYF. CDR3 sequence (DNA): TGTGCCACCAGCAGAGATATAGGGGGTGAGCAGTACTTC. The full variable domain, its missing parts supplied by reference TRBV15 and TRBJ2-7, is DAMVIQNPRYQVTQFGKPVTLSCSQTLNHNVMYWYQQKSSQAPKLLFHYYDKDFNNEADTPDNFQSRRPNTSFCFLDIRSPGLGDTAMYLCATSRDIGGEQYFGPGTRLTVT.

This clonotype was seen repeatedly, ten times or more. The chain is built from TRBV15 and TRBJ2-1, with TRBD1 matching over 8 bases. In germline, CDR1 is LNHNV, CDR2 YYDKDF (reference sequence). The CDR3 runs to 15 residues. V lost 1 base, J lost 6 bases, and 5 bases stayed unmatched. The CDR3 nucleotides are TGTGCCACCAGCAGAGCTGGACAGGGCGGCAATGAGCAGTTCTTC. This codes for CATSRAGQGGNEQFF.

Many counts were recorded for this clonotype. J is TRBJ2-1 and V is TRBV6-1; D is ambiguous. The V end was cut by 5 bases, the J end by 0 bases, with 8 bases between. Germline values: CDR1 MNHNS, CDR2 SASEGT. This CDR3 is built from 14 residues. DNA of the CDR3: TGTGCCAGCAGTTCGACGAGCTCCTACAATGAGCAGTTCTTC. Its translation is CASSSTSSYNEQFF.

This clonotype has a count of ten or more. The rearrangement joins TRBV20-1 to TRBJ2-7, with 12 bases identical to TRBD2. The CDR3 runs to 18 residues. The ends lost 3 bases at V and 3 bases at J; junction bases unmatched: 15. Germline V gene lookup returns CDR1 DFQATT and CDR2 SNEGSKA (reference sequence). CDR3 in amino acids: CSASRSRLAGVRIYEQYF. CDR3 coding DNA: TGCAGTGCTAGCCGGAGTCGACTAGCGGGGGTTAGAATCTACGAGCAGTACTTC.

V is TRBV9 and J is TRBJ2-5; perhaps TRBD1 as D (6 bases). Per the germline V gene, CDR1 is SGDLS and CDR2 is YYNGEE. V gave up 3 bases and J gave up 7 bases, with 19 bases separating them. The CDR3 is 15 residues long. CDR3 loop: CASSEDQGHSGTQYF. The CDR3 nucleotides read TGTGCCAGCAGCGAAGATCAGGGGCACTCAGGGACCCAGTACTTC.

In this sample, this clonotype turned up many times. CDR3 sequence (DNA): TGTGCCATCTCGAGGGGGGTGGGTAATGAGCAGTTCTTC. This sequence encodes CAISRGVGNEQFF. The chain joins TRBV6-2 or TRBV6-3 to TRBJ2-1, with D possibly called TRBD1 or TRBD2 (6 bases each). The CDR3 spans 13 residues. The V and J ends lost 10 bases and 7 bases respectively, with 17 bases between them. CDR1 and CDR2 (germline): MNHEY, SVGEGT.

This clonotype was detected many times. This chain uses TRBV7-3 with TRBJ1-2, with 9 bases fitting TRBD1. The V gene end was trimmed by 5 bases and the J gene end by 8 bases; junction bases not matched to a gene: 6. The germline CDR1 and CDR2 sequences are SGHTA and FQGTGA. The CDR3 consists of 13 residues. CDR3 in amino acids: CASSTRDRDGYTF. The DNA for the CDR3 is TGTGCCAGCAGCACCCGGGACAGGGACGGCTACACCTTC.